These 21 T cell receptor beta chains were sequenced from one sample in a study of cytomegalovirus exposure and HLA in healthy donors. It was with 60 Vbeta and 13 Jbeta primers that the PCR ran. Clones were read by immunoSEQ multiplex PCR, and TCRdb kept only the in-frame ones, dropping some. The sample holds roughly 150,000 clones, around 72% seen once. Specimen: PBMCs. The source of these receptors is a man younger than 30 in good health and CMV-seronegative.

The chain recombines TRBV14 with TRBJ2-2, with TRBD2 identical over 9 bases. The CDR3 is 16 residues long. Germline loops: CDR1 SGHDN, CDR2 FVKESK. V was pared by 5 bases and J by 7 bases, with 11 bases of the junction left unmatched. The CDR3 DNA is TGTGCCAGCAGCTCGCGGGAGGGCCCAAGCGTCGGGGAGCTGTTTTTT. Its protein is CASSSREGPSVGELFF.

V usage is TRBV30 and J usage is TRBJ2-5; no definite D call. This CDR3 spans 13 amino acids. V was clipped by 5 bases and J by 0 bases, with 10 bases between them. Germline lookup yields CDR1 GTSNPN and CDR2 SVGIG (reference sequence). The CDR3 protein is CAWVPRDQETQYF. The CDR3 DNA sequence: TGTGCCTGGGTCCCTCGGGACCAAGAGACCCAGTACTTC.

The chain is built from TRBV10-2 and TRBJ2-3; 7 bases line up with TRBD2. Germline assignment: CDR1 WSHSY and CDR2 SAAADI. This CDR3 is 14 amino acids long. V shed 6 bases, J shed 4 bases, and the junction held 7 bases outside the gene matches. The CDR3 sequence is CASSHGLGADTQYF. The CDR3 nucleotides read TGCGCCAGCAGCCACGGACTAGGGGCAGATACGCAGTATTTT.

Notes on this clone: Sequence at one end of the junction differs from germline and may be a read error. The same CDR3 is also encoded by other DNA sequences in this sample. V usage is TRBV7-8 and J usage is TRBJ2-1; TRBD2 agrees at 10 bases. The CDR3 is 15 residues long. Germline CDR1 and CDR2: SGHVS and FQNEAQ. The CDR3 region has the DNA TGTGCCAGCAGCTTCCCCGGGACTAGCGACAACGAGCAGTTCTTC. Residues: CASSFPGTSDNEQFF.

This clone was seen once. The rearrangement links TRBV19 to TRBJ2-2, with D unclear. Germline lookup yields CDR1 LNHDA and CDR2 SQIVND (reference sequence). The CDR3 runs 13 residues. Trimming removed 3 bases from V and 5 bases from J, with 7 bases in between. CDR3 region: CASSIELTGELFF. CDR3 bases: TGTGCCAGTAGTATCGAGCTTACCGGGGAGCTGTTTTTT.

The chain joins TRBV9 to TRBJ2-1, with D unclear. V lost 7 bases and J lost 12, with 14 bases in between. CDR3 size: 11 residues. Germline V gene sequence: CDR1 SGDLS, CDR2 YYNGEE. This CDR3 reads CASPQVVGQFF. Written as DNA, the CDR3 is TGTGCCAGCCCTCAGGTAGTGGGGCAGTTCTTC.

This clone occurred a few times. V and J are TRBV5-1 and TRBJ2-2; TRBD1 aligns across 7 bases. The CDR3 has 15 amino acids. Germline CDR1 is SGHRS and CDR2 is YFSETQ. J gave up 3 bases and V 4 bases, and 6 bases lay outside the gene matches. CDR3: CASSTGESDTGELFF. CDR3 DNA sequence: TGCGCCAGCAGCACAGGGGAAAGCGACACCGGGGAGCTGTTTTTT.

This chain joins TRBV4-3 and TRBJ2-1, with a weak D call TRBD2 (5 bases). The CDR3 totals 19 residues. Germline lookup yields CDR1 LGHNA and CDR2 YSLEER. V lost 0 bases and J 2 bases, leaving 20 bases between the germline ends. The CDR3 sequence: CASSQEIGSAGVAYNEQFF. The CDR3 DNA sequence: TGCGCCAGCAGCCAAGAAATTGGTAGCGCCGGGGTAGCCTACAATGAGCAGTTCTTC.

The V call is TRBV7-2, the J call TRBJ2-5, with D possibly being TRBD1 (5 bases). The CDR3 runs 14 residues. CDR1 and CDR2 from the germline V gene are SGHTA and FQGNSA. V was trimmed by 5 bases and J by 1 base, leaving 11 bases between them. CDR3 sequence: CASSRPGFQETQYF. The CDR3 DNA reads TGTGCCAGCAGCCGACCAGGGTTCCAAGAGACCCAGTACTTC.

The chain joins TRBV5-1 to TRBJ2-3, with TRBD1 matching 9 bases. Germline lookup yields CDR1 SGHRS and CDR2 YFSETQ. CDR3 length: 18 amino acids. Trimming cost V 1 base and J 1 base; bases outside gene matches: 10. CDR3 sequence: CASSLWVSRQGGTDTQYF. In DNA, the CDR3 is TGCGCCAGCAGCTTGTGGGTCTCGAGACAGGGGGGCACAGATACGCAGTATTTT.

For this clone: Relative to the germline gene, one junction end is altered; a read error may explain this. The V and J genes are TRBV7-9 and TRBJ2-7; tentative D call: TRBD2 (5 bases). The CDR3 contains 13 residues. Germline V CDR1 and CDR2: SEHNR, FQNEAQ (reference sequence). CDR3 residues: CASSDWRTADFCF. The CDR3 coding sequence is TGTGCCAGCAGCGACTGGAGGACGGCGGATTTTTGCTTC.

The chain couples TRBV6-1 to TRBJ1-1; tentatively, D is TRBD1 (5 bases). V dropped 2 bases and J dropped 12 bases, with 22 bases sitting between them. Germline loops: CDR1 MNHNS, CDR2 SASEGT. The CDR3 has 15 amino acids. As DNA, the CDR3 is TGTGCCAGCAGTGAATCTCTAGGCGGTGCAGGGCTAACTTTCTTT. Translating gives CASSESLGGAGLTFF.

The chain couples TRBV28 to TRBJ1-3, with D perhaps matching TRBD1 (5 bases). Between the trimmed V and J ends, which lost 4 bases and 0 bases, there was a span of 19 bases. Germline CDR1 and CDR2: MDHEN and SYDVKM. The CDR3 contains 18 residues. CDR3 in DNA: TGTGCCAGCAGTTATGGGGCATGGTCCTTGAGCTCTGGAAACACCATATATTTT. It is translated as CASSYGAWSLSSGNTIYF.

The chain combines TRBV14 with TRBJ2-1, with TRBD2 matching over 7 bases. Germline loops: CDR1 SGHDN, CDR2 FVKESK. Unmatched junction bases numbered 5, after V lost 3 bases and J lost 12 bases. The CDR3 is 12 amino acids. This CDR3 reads CASSQDWTRQFF. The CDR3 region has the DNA TGTGCCAGCAGCCAGGACTGGACTAGGCAGTTCTTC.

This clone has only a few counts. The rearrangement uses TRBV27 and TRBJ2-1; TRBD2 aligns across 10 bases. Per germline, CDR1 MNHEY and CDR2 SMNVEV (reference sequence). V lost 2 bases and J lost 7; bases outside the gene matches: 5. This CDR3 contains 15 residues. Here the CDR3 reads CASSLVTSGFNEQFF. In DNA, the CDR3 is TGTGCCAGCAGTTTAGTGACTAGCGGGTTTAATGAGCAGTTCTTC.

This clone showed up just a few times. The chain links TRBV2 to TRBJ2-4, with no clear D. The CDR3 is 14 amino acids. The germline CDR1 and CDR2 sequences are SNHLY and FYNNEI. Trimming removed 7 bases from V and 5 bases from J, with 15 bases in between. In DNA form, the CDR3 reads TGTGCCAGCAACCTAGGTCCTCCCCAAAACATTCAGTACTTC. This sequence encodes CASNLGPPQNIQYF.

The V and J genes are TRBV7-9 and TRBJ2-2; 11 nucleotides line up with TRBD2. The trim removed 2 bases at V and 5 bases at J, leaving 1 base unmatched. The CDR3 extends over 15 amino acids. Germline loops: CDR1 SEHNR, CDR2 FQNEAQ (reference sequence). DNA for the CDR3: TGTGCCAGCAGCTTAAGACTAGCGGGAACCGGGGAGCTGTTTTTT. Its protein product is CASSLRLAGTGELFF.

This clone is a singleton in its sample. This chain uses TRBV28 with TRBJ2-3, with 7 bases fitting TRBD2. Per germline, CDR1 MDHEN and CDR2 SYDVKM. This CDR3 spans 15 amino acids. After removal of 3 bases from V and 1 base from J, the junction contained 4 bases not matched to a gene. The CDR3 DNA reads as TGTGCCAGCAGTTTCGGGACTACCGGCACAGATACGCAGTATTTT. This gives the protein CASSFGTTGTDTQYF.

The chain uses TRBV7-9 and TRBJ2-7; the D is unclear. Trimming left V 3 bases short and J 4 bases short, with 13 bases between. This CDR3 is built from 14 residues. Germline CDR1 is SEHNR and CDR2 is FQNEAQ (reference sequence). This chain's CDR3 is CASSFPGSPYEQYF. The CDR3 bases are TGTGCCAGCAGCTTCCCGGGTAGCCCGTACGAGCAGTACTTC.

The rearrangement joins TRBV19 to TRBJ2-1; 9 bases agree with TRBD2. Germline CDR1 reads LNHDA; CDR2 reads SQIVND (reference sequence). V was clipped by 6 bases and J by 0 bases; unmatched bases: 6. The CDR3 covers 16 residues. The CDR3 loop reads CASRRLAETSYNEQFF. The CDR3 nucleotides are TGTGCCAGTAGGAGACTAGCGGAGACCTCCTACAATGAGCAGTTCTTC.

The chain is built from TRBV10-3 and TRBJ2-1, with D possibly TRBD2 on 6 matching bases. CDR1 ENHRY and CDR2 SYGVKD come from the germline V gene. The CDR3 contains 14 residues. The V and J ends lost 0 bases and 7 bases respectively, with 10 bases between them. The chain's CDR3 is CAISESGLSNEQFF. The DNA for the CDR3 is TGTGCCATCAGTGAGTCGGGACTTTCGAATGAGCAGTTCTTC.